This TCR beta chain was retrieved from a study of response to subunit inactivated influenza vaccine. MiXCR, run by TCRdb on the RT-PCR reads, gives a single entry per CDR3 protein. The sample has just under 550,000 distinct CDR3 sequences, under 30% seen once. After removal of 6 bases from V and 7 bases from J, the junction contained 13 bases not matched to a gene. Germline loops: CDR1 DFQATT, CDR2 SNEGSKA (reference sequence). The CDR3 extends over 14 amino acids. These data are also associated with another study on T cells expressing NK-cell markers. That paper states: As the method of synthesis, 5'RACE template switching with UMIs yielded TCR beta cDNA. From sorted CD3+CD56+NKG2C+, CD3+CD56+NKG2C- and CD3+CD56-NKG2C+ T cells came the TCR beta repertoires. It was still unclear whether expanded NKG2C+ T cell clones were HCMV specific.

The sample consisted of CD4+ T cells sorted from PBMCs, taken 11 to 12 days after vaccination. The TCR sequence derives from a man aged 50 to 60 who received an inactivated influenza vaccine. The chain is built from TRBV20-1 and TRBJ2-7; TRBD1 agrees at 9 bases. The CDR3: CSAHIGGQGREQYF. CDR3 DNA: TGCAGTGCCCACATAGGGGGACAGGGCAGGGAGCAGTACTTC.